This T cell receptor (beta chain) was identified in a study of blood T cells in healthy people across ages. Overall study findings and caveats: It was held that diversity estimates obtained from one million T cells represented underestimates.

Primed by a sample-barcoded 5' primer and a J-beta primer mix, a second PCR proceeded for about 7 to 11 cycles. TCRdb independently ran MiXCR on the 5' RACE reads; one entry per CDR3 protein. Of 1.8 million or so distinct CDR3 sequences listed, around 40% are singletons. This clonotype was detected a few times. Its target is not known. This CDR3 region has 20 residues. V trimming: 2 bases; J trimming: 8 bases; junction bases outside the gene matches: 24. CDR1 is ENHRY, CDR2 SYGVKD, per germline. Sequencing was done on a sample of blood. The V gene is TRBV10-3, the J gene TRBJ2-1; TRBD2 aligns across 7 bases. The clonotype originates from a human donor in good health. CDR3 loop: CAISEGFGLGTAGVGDEQFF. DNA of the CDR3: TGTGCCATCAGTGAGGGATTTGGACTGGGGACTGCGGGGGTTGGGGATGAGCAGTTCTTC.